Below are 16 T cell receptor beta chains sequenced from a single sample in a study of beta chain features in type 1 diabetes. Every bit of the isolated RNA underwent reverse transcription, so sequencing read expressed TCRB transcripts. Sequenced by immunoSEQ multiplex PCR; TCRdb stores in-frame clones only, minus some. The sample includes about 350,000 clones, about 20% of them seen just once. Sequencing was done on a sample of naive CD4+ T cells from blood. These receptors were collected from a woman aged 18 to 35 in good health.

The chain carries TRBV7-9 and TRBJ2-3; 10 bases align to TRBD1. Trimming at V came to 1 base and at J to 6 bases, leaving 4 bases not matched to a gene. The CDR3 is made up of 15 amino acids. CDR1 and CDR2 from the germline V gene are SEHNR and FQNEAQ (reference sequence). The DNA of the CDR3 is TGTGCCAGCAGCTTAGGGACAGGGGGTGCGGATACGCAGTATTTT. It is translated as CASSLGTGGADTQYF.

This clone was seen only a few times. The sample has other DNA sequences that encode this CDR3 too. The chain employs TRBV30 and TRBJ2-1; 14 positions agree with TRBD2. V was clipped by 3 bases and J by 6 bases; unmatched bases: 4. CDR3 length: 15 residues. The V gene's germline CDR1 is GTSNPN and CDR2 SVGIG (reference sequence). The CDR3 region has the DNA TGTGCCTGGAGCGAGGGACTAGCGGGAGTCAATGAGCAGTTCTTC. It codes for CAWSEGLAGVNEQFF.

The chain has TRBV27 and TRBJ1-1, with unresolved D. This CDR3 comprises 15 residues. The V and J ends lost 2 bases and 4 bases respectively, with 14 bases between them. The germline CDR1 and CDR2 sequences are MNHEY and SMNVEV (reference sequence). CDR3 sequence (DNA): TGTGCCAGCAGTTTACGCGCTATCCGGAGCACTGAAGCTTTCTTT. Translated: CASSLRAIRSTEAFF.

This clone was detected a few times. The chain links TRBV4-1 to TRBJ2-7, with 9 nucleotides matching TRBD2. Trimming removed 1 base from V and 7 bases from J; junction bases left unmatched: 8. The CDR3 sequence is 15 residues long. Germline V lookup: CDR1 MGHRA, CDR2 YSYEKL. The CDR3 reads CASSQVKAGGREQYF. The DNA of the CDR3 is TGCGCCAGCAGCCAAGTAAAGGCGGGAGGGAGGGAGCAGTACTTC.

CDR3 loop: CASSPTARASGNTIYF. The CDR3 nucleotides read TGTGCCAGCTCACCAACGGCCAGGGCCTCTGGAAACACCATATATTTT. This chain connects TRBV18 to TRBJ1-3, with a weak D call TRBD1 (5 bases). Germline-derived CDR1 and CDR2 are KGHSH and LQKENI. This CDR3 comprises 16 residues. V was shortened by 2 bases and J by 0 bases, with 11 bases between the two germline ends.

In DNA form, the CDR3 reads TGTGCCAGCAGCCTGGGGACTAGCGGACAATATACGCAGTATTTT. Protein: CASSLGTSGQYTQYF. The rearrangement uses TRBV9 and TRBJ2-3; TRBD2 agrees at 11 bases. Germline V gene lookup returns CDR1 SGDLS and CDR2 YYNGEE. Trimming took 4 bases from V and 7 from J; bases not matched to a gene: 8. CDR3 length: 15 residues.

This clone was seen more than once but under ten times. This sequence joins TRBV5-1 and TRBJ1-2, with a possible D match to TRBD1 (6 bases). Trimming left V 7 bases short and J 4 bases short, with 17 bases between. The CDR3 has 14 residues. The V gene's germline CDR1 is SGHRS and CDR2 YFSETQ. The CDR3, as DNA: TGCGCCAGCTCGCGTGGGACACAGATCTATGGCTACACCTTC. This codes for CASSRGTQIYGYTF.

The chain links TRBV5-6 to TRBJ2-3; D is unresolved. The germline V gene encodes CDR1 SGHDT and CDR2 YYEEEE. This CDR3 region has 12 residues. V was shortened by 4 bases and J by 1 base, with 4 bases between the two germline ends. The CDR3 DNA is TGTGCCAGCAGCCCGGGCACAGATACGCAGTATTTT. As protein: CASSPGTDTQYF.

The chain links TRBV4-2 to TRBJ2-7, with 9 bases matching TRBD1. This CDR3 spans 17 amino acids. V gave up 2 bases and J gave up 6 bases; unmatched junction bases: 14. Germline V gives CDR1 LGHNA, CDR2 YNFKEQ. CDR3 amino acids: CASSQQSGTGIAGEQYF. Here the CDR3 DNA reads TGTGCCAGCAGCCAACAATCAGGGACAGGGATTGCGGGCGAGCAGTACTTC.

The chain is built from TRBV5-1 and TRBJ2-3; the D gene is possibly TRBD1 (6 bases). The CDR3 consists of 15 residues. V was shortened by 1 base and J by 0 bases, with 9 bases between the two germline ends. The germline V gene encodes CDR1 SGHRS and CDR2 YFSETQ. The CDR3 loop is CASSLRTASTDTQYF. The CDR3 region has the DNA TGCGCCAGCAGCTTGAGGACAGCAAGCACAGATACGCAGTATTTT.

V is TRBV5-4 and J is TRBJ2-7; 8 bases match TRBD1. V lost 3 bases and J lost 0; bases outside the gene matches: 2. The CDR3 is made up of 14 amino acids. Germline-derived CDR1 and CDR2 are SGHNT and YYREEE (reference sequence). For the CDR3, the DNA is TGTGCCAGCAGCTATGACAGGGGCTCCTACGAGCAGTACTTC. As protein: CASSYDRGSYEQYF. Full variable domain (missing parts from reference TRBV5-4 and TRBJ2-7): ETGVTQSPTHLIKTRGQQVTLRCSSQSGHNTVSWYQQALGQGPQFIFQYYREEENGRGNFPPRFSGLQFPNYSSELNVNALELDDSALYLCASSYDRGSYEQYFGPGTRLTVT.

About this clone: This CDR3 is also generated by other DNA sequences in the sample. The chain has TRBV2 and TRBJ1-1; 9 nucleotides line up with TRBD1. With 4 bases clipped from V and 4 bases from J, the junction kept 1 base outside the gene matches. Germline CDR1 and CDR2: SNHLY and FYNNEI. CDR3 size: 13 residues. CDR3 residues: CASSAQGATEAFF. The CDR3 DNA reads TGTGCCAGCAGTGCACAGGGGGCCACTGAAGCTTTCTTT.

The chain combines TRBV5-6 with TRBJ2-5, with 8 bases matching TRBD1. V lost 0 bases to trimming and J lost 2 bases; unmatched junction nucleotides: 3. This CDR3 region has 15 residues. In germline, CDR1 is SGHDT, CDR2 YYEEEE. The DNA of the CDR3 is TGTGCCAGCAGCTTGGGACAGGGGATACAAGAGACCCAGTACTTC. It codes for CASSLGQGIQETQYF.

This clone came up a few times. This chain links TRBV4-2 with TRBJ1-2; a weak D match, TRBD1 (5 bases). CDR1 and CDR2 from the germline V gene are LGHNA and YNFKEQ. With 3 bases removed from V and 7 bases from J, the gap between germline ends came to 15 bases. The CDR3 runs to 14 residues. The CDR3 DNA sequence: TGTGCCAGCAGCCACGTCTCCTCCGGGGGTGGCTACACCTTC. Translating gives CASSHVSSGGGYTF.

This clone was detected a few times. V gene TRBV28 combines with J gene TRBJ2-2, with D hard to call. The CDR3 is 14 amino acids. V was clipped by 3 bases and J by 1 base, with 6 bases between them. The germline V gene encodes CDR1 MDHEN and CDR2 SYDVKM. The CDR3 is CASSFSWNTGELFF. The CDR3 DNA reads as TGTGCCAGCAGTTTTTCCTGGAACACCGGGGAGCTGTTTTTT.

This clone occurred a few times. This chain connects TRBV6-6 to TRBJ1-5; 7 bases align to TRBD1. This CDR3 has 13 residues. Germline CDR1 and CDR2: MNHNY and SVGAGI (reference sequence). The J segment lost 5 bases and the V segment lost 7 bases, leaving 5 bases of the junction unmatched. CDR3 residues: CASKGQWDQPQHF. CDR3 DNA sequence: TGTGCCAGCAAGGGACAGTGGGATCAGCCCCAGCATTTT.